A selection of T cell receptor beta chains follows, all from one sample in a study of human CD8 memory T cell subsets. After re-calling the 5' RACE reads, TCRdb lists one entry per CDR3 protein, DNA absent. Here the sample table reports more than 9,000 distinct CDR3 sequences. What was sequenced was CD8+ stem-like memory T cells (TSCM and TCM) sorted from PBMCs. These receptors were taken from a human donor in good health. Both conserved end residues are part of each CDR3. Not every row has a clone size; where given, it reads once, few, many or a size class.

length,size,V,J,CDR3
17,medium-sized,TRBV30,TRBJ1-1,CAWSVPLTGEDNTEAFF
13,-,TRBV6-5,TRBJ2-4,CASSYGAGTVQYF
12,-,TRBV2,TRBJ1-2,CASRGVLYGYTF
14,-,TRBV6-6,TRBJ2-3,CAAGGAGVTDTQYF
15,-,TRBV7-9,TRBJ2-7,CASSLSTGASYEQYF
11,-,TRBV12-3/TRBV12-4,TRBJ2-1,CASRASNEQFF
15,-,TRBV9,TRBJ2-7,CASSQEDFGGDEQYF
14,medium-sized,TRBV7-9,TRBJ2-7,CASQQGGSPYEQYF
16,-,TRBV2,TRBJ2-3,CASTPLGGGLLDTQYF
14,medium-sized,TRBV12-2,TRBJ1-2,CASRFPATAYGYTF